This TCR beta chain stems from a study of blood T cell repertoires in COVID-19. From germline, CDR1 is MNHEY and CDR2 SMNVEV (reference sequence). V shed 8 bases, J shed 2 bases, and the junction held 5 bases outside the gene matches. The CDR3 is 16 amino acids. Assay used: immunoSEQ multiplex PCR; TCRdb lists only in-frame clones, some missing. The sample has a few hundred thousand clones; 80% to 90% are singletons. Sample: PBMCs or T cells enriched from blood (not recorded which). This clonotype originated in a woman between 35 and 50 years old who had been exposed to COVID-19. This chain connects TRBV27 to TRBJ2-3, with TRBD2 matching over 15 bases. The CDR3 DNA is TGTGCCAGCCTGGGACTAGCGGGGGGTGACACAGATACGCAGTATTTT. Its translation is CASLGLAGGDTDTQYF.